The clone carrying this T cell receptor (beta chain) was found a few times. This entry is derived from a study of regulatory T cells in long-lasting Graves disease. Overall study context: Under 3 months of antithyroid drugs had been taken by newly diagnosed Graves' patients.

To make TCR beta libraries, researchers used iRepertoire HTBI primers and Arm-PCR of CDR3 regions. TCRdb fed the multiplex PCR reads into MiXCR, producing one record per CDR3 protein. The profile covers approximately 400,000 distinct CDR3 sequences, with approximately 15% appearing a single time and approximately 15% taken by the ten largest. With 0 bases clipped from V and 9 bases from J, the junction kept 8 bases outside the gene matches. The CDR3 covers 16 residues. Germline values: CDR1 SGHDN, CDR2 FVKESK. The time point denotes: newly diagnosed GD, antithyroid drugs for less than 3 months. The TCR library used RNA extracted from PBMCs. Another study also made use of these data, one on T cells in Graves' hyperthyroidism and ophthalmopathy.

This TCR was recovered from a woman younger than 45 with Graves disease. The gene calls are TRBV14 and TRBJ2-3, with 11 nucleotides matching TRBD2. The input for sequencing was peripheral blood mononuclear cells (PBMCs), taken at new diagnosis, from a patient treated with antithyroid drugs. CDR3 nucleotides: TGTGCCAGCAGCCAAGATGGGGCTAGCGGGAGGCGGACGCAGTATTTT. Translation gives CASSQDGASGRRTQYF. Variable domain in full (rest from reference TRBV14 and TRBJ2-3): EAGVTQFPSHSVIEKGQTVTLRCDPISGHDNLYWYRRVMGKEIKFLLHFVKESKQDESGMPNNRFLAERTGGTYSTLKVQPAELEDSGVYFCASSQDGASGRRTQYFGPGTRLTVL.